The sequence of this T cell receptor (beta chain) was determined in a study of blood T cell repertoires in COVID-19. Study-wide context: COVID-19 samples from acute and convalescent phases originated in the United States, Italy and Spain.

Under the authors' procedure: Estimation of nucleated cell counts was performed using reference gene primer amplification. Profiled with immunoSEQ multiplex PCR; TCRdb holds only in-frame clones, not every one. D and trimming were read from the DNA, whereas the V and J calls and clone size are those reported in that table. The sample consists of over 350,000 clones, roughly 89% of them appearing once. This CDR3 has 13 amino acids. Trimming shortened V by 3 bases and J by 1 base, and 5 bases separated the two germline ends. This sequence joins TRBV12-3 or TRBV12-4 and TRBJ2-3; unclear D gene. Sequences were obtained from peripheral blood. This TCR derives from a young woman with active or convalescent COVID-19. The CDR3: CASSFQGTDTQYF. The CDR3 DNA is TGTGCCAGCAGTTTCCAGGGCACAGATACGCAGTATTTT.